These 32 T cell receptor beta chains came from one sample sequenced in a study of radiation and T cells in renal cell carcinoma. Produced via immunoSEQ multiplex PCR; TCRdb's table is partial and in-frame only. Among about 78,000 clones listed, about 88% were seen once. Sample time point: blood 4 weeks post-SBRT, at nephrectomy. Treatment: 15 Gy SBRT to primary tumor, nephrectomy 4 weeks later. This sample comprised blood, obtained from a patient whose treatment included radiotherapy and nephrectomy. These receptors all stem from a woman between 65 and 79 years old with renal cell carcinoma.

V is TRBV15 and J is TRBJ1-3; no clear D gene. The germline V gene has CDR1 LNHNV and CDR2 YYDKDF (reference sequence). This CDR3 region has 16 residues. Trimming took 0 bases from V and 0 from J, leaving 9 bases between them. Here the CDR3 reads CATSRDVAISGNTIYF. In DNA form, the CDR3 reads TGTGCCACCAGCAGAGACGTAGCCATCTCTGGAAACACCATATATTTT.

J is TRBJ2-5 and V is TRBV19; 7 bases map to TRBD2. Germline loops: CDR1 LNHDA, CDR2 SQIVND (reference sequence). Trimming took 4 bases from V and 6 from J; bases not matched to a gene: 8. This CDR3 is 14 amino acids long. Here the CDR3 DNA reads TGTGCCAGTAGTAGTAACGGGGGGAAGCAGACCCAGTACTTC. It yields the protein CASSSNGGKQTQYF.

The chain couples TRBV9 to TRBJ1-6; D might be TRBD1 (5 bases). The ends were cut back, 0 bases at V and 6 bases at J, with 10 bases in the middle. This CDR3 has 15 amino acids. Germline V lookup: CDR1 SGDLS, CDR2 YYNGEE. The CDR3 protein is CASSVGGDLNSPLHF. CDR3 nucleotide sequence: TGTGCCAGCAGCGTAGGCGGGGACCTTAATTCACCCCTCCACTTT.

The CDR3 nucleotides are TGTGCCTGGAAAAGGCGGGGGGGCCTCACAGATACGCAGTATTTT. It yields the protein CAWKRRGGLTDTQYF. The J gene is TRBJ2-3, the V gene TRBV30; 9 nucleotides agree with TRBD2. J lost 2 bases, V lost 4 bases, and 7 bases had no gene match. There are 15 residues in the CDR3. CDR1 GTSNPN and CDR2 SVGIG come from the germline V gene (reference sequence).

The chain uses TRBV2 and TRBJ1-3; 9 positions agree with TRBD1. J was trimmed by 1 base and V by 2 bases; bases with no gene match: 3. Looked up from germline, CDR1 is SNHLY and CDR2 is FYNNEI. CDR3 length: 16 amino acids. Written as DNA, the CDR3 is TGTGCCAGCAGTGAATTCGGACAGGGGTCTGGAAACACCATATATTTT. Protein: CASSEFGQGSGNTIYF.

This clone showed up just once. The chain recombines TRBV15 with TRBJ2-7, with 8 bases lining up with TRBD1. V lost 5 bases to trimming and J lost 2 bases; unmatched junction nucleotides: 11. The V gene's germline CDR1 is LNHNV and CDR2 YYDKDF (reference sequence). There are 16 residues in the CDR3. The CDR3 loop is CATSLYRTGRPYEQYF. In nucleotides, the CDR3 is TGTGCCACCAGCCTCTACCGGACAGGGAGGCCCTACGAGCAGTACTTC.

In nucleotides, the CDR3 is TGTGCCAGCAGTGACTCTGCGGTCAAAAATGAGCAGTTCTTC. Its protein is CASSDSAVKNEQFF. This sequence joins TRBV6-4 and TRBJ2-1; D is undetermined. The germline V gene has CDR1 MRHNA and CDR2 SNTAGT. This CDR3 spans 14 amino acids. Trimming removed 0 bases at V and 7 bases at J, with 10 bases between.

The chain uses TRBV7-9 and TRBJ1-2, with unresolved D. The germline CDR1 and CDR2 sequences are SEHNR and FQNEAQ (reference sequence). Trimming left V 5 bases short and J 7 bases short, with 14 bases between. The CDR3 totals 13 residues. CDR3 coding DNA: TGTGCCAGCAGCGATGAGACCTCGGCTGGCTACACCTTC. Translated, it gives CASSDETSAGYTF.

This chain uses TRBV15 with TRBJ1-1; 11 nucleotides match TRBD1. The CDR3 runs 16 residues. Looked up from germline, CDR1 is LNHNV and CDR2 is YYDKDF (reference sequence). The J segment lost 1 base and the V segment lost 4 bases, leaving 5 bases of the junction unmatched. Here the CDR3 DNA reads TGTGCCACCAGCACCGGACAGGGGGCCTCGAACACTGAAGCTTTCTTT. Amino acid sequence: CATSTGQGASNTEAFF.

The genes are TRBV11-2 and TRBJ1-2, with a tentative D call TRBD1 (5 bases). CDR3 length: 15 amino acids. Trimming cost V 5 bases and J 4 bases, with 17 bases left between them. The germline V gene has CDR1 SGHAT and CDR2 FQNNGV. The CDR3 nucleotides read TGTGCCAGCAGCCAAGCCTGGGGGACTGCCTATGGCTACACCTTC. This translates into CASSQAWGTAYGYTF.

This sequence joins TRBV6-4 and TRBJ2-2, with TRBD1 identical over 7 bases. The CDR3 is 14 amino acids. Losses at the gene ends were 8 bases for V and 0 bases for J; bases not matched to a gene: 3. CDR1 and CDR2 (germline): MRHNA, SNTAGT. CDR3 loop: CASRGQTNTGELFF. CDR3 coding DNA: TGTGCCAGCCGGGGACAGACGAACACCGGGGAGCTGTTTTTT.

J is TRBJ2-7 and V is TRBV5-1; D ambiguous. The germline V gene encodes CDR1 SGHRS and CDR2 YFSETQ. V lost 0 bases and J 3 bases, leaving 7 bases between the germline ends. CDR3 length equals 13 residues. CDR3 protein: CASSLDTNYEQYF. The CDR3, as DNA: TGCGCCAGCAGCTTGGATACAAACTACGAGCAGTACTTC. Filled out from reference TRBV5-1 and TRBJ2-7, the complete variable domain reads KAGVTQTPRYLIKTRGQQVTLSCSPISGHRSVSWYQQTPGQGLQFLFEYFSETQRNKGNFPGRFSGRQFSNSRSEMNVSTLELGDSALYLCASSLDTNYEQYFGPGTRLTVT.

The V gene is TRBV5-6, the J gene TRBJ1-1; 9 nucleotides agree with TRBD1. CDR3 length equals 15 residues. CDR1 SGHDT and CDR2 YYEEEE come from the germline V gene. The ends lost 2 bases at V and 6 bases at J; junction bases unmatched: 8. This chain's CDR3 is CASSFFDRGKAEAFF. Here the CDR3 DNA reads TGTGCCAGCAGCTTTTTCGACAGGGGGAAGGCTGAAGCTTTCTTT. Supplemented by reference TRBV5-6 and TRBJ1-1, the full variable domain reads DAGVTQSPTHLIKTRGQQVTLRCSPKSGHDTVSWYQQALGQGPQFIFQYYEEEERQRGNFPDRFSGHQFPNYSSELNVNALLLGDSALYLCASSFFDRGKAEAFFGQGTRLTVV.

The V and J genes are TRBV4-2 and TRBJ1-3; 8 nucleotides line up with TRBD1. Per germline, CDR1 LGHNA and CDR2 YNFKEQ. V was pared by 7 bases and J by 7 bases, with 9 bases of the junction left unmatched. The CDR3 is 14 amino acids. Here the CDR3 DNA reads TGTGCCAGCACTAAACAGGGGGAGGAGAACACCATATATTTT. This sequence encodes CASTKQGEENTIYF.

The CDR3 bases are TGCGCCAGCCGCAAGACAGGGGGCGATTACGAGCAGTACTTC. Its protein is CASRKTGGDYEQYF. This chain joins TRBV5-1 and TRBJ2-7; 10 bases map to TRBD1. Germline trimming cut 7 bases from V and 4 bases from J; bases unmatched to any gene: 8. Per the germline V gene, CDR1 is SGHRS and CDR2 is YFSETQ. The CDR3 runs to 14 residues.

This chain uses TRBV29-1 with TRBJ1-1; D gene ambiguous. From germline, CDR1 is SQVTM and CDR2 ANQGSEA. CDR3 length equals 12 residues. V dropped 2 bases and J dropped 6 bases, with 10 bases sitting between them. CDR3 region: CSVEPGSAEAFF. CDR3 bases: TGCAGCGTTGAACCGGGGAGTGCTGAAGCTTTCTTT.

This sequence joins TRBV7-6 and TRBJ2-2; D may be TRBD1 or TRBD2 (5 bases each). Germline V gene sequence: CDR1 SGHVS, CDR2 FNYEAQ. The CDR3 is made up of 15 amino acids. Trimming pared 0 bases from V and 4 bases from J, leaving 9 bases between. CDR3 in amino acids: CASSLAGAGTGELFF. The CDR3 DNA sequence: TGTGCCAGCAGCTTAGCAGGGGCGGGCACCGGGGAGCTGTTTTTT.

This clone showed up just once. V usage is TRBV7-2 and J usage is TRBJ1-3, with D tentatively TRBD1 (6 bases). The CDR3 has 15 amino acids. V was pared by 5 bases and J by 3 bases, with 14 bases between. Per the germline V gene, CDR1 is SGHTA and CDR2 is FQGNSA. CDR3 in amino acids: CASSIQQGNGNTIYF. Written as DNA, the CDR3 is TGTGCCAGCAGCATCCAGCAGGGGAATGGAAACACCATATATTTT. The whole variable domain, filled in from reference TRBV7-2 and TRBJ1-3, reads GAGVSQSPSNKVTEKGKDVELRCDPISGHTALYWYRQSLGQGLEFLIYFQGNSAPDKSGLPSDRFSAERTGGSVSTLTIQRTQQEDSAVYLCASSIQQGNGNTIYFGEGSWLTVV.

The chain uses TRBV19 and TRBJ1-1; D ambiguous. Deletions cut 5 bases from V and 1 base from J, with 11 bases between. CDR3 size: 14 residues. Germline V gene lookup returns CDR1 LNHDA and CDR2 SQIVND (reference sequence). In DNA form, the CDR3 reads TGTGCCAGTAGTTCCTACGGAAGGAACACTGAAGCTTTCTTT. Protein product: CASSSYGRNTEAFF.

The rearrangement uses TRBV27 and TRBJ2-5, with D possibly TRBD1 on 6 matching bases. This CDR3 has 16 amino acids. Per germline, CDR1 MNHEY and CDR2 SMNVEV (reference sequence). V lost 2 bases and J 5 bases, leaving 18 bases between the germline ends. The DNA for the CDR3 is TGTGCCAGCAGTTTACTCGGGACAAGGGTTACGGAGACCCAGTACTTC. It specifies CASSLLGTRVTETQYF.

About this clone: The same CDR3 also results from other DNA sequences found in this sample. The CDR3 sequence is CASSVGGQETQYF. The CDR3 bases are TGTGCCAGCAGCGTCGGGGGCCAAGAGACCCAGTACTTC. This chain connects TRBV9 to TRBJ2-5, with D maybe TRBD2 (6 bases). The CDR3 contains 13 residues. CDR1 and CDR2 (germline): SGDLS, YYNGEE. V lost 2 bases to trimming and J lost 1 base, with 6 bases between them.

The V call is TRBV15, the J call TRBJ1-3, with TRBD1 as a possible D gene (5 bases). This CDR3 spans 15 amino acids. Trimming took 1 base from V and 4 from J, leaving 11 bases between them. Looked up from germline, CDR1 is LNHNV and CDR2 is YYDKDF (reference sequence). The CDR3 spells CATSRVRGEGNTIYF. The CDR3 coding sequence is TGTGCCACCAGCAGAGTAAGGGGCGAAGGAAACACCATATATTTT.

The chain carries TRBV7-2 and TRBJ2-7, with D perhaps assigned TRBD1 or TRBD2 (5 bases each). V dropped 2 bases and J dropped 7 bases, with 12 bases sitting between them. The CDR3 runs 13 residues. Germline V gene data show CDR1 as SGHTA and CDR2 as FQGNSA. The CDR3 protein is CASSLQFREEQYF. The CDR3 DNA reads as TGTGCCAGCAGCTTACAATTCAGGGAGGAGCAGTACTTC.

The CDR3 loop reads CASSLARAYGYTF. As DNA, the CDR3 is TGTGCCAGCAGCTTAGCGCGGGCGTATGGCTACACCTTC. This chain uses TRBV7-2 with TRBJ1-2; unclear D gene. V was pared by 0 bases and J by 5 bases, with 7 bases between. The CDR3 totals 13 residues. Germline values: CDR1 SGHTA, CDR2 FQGNSA.

The V call is TRBV5-1, the J call TRBJ1-4, with 9 nucleotides matching TRBD1. Germline V gives CDR1 SGHRS, CDR2 YFSETQ. The J segment lost 7 bases and the V segment lost 0 bases, leaving 4 bases of the junction unmatched. The CDR3 consists of 15 residues. DNA of the CDR3: TGCGCCAGCAGCTTGGTGACAGGGGGTGCTGAAAAACTGTTTTTT. It encodes CASSLVTGGAEKLFF.

The gene calls are TRBV30 and TRBJ2-1; tentative D call: TRBD2 (7 bases). The CDR3 consists of 14 residues. The V gene lost 2 bases and the J gene lost 7 bases, with 15 bases spanning the gap. CDR1 is GTSNPN and CDR2 is SVGIG in the germline V gene (reference sequence). The CDR3 DNA sequence: TGTGCCTGGAGTCGGGGACTAAGGGGGAATGAGCAGTTCTTC. As protein: CAWSRGLRGNEQFF.

The CDR3 DNA reads TGTGCCAGCACGGGCGATATGAGCTCCTACAATGAGCAGTTCTTC. Translation: CASTGDMSSYNEQFF. The chain recombines TRBV2 with TRBJ2-1; no reliable D call. The V end lost 7 bases, the J end lost 0 bases, and 13 bases lay between the germline ends. From germline, CDR1 is SNHLY and CDR2 FYNNEI. The CDR3 has 15 residues.

V and J are TRBV30 and TRBJ2-7; tentative D call: TRBD2 (5 bases). V lost 0 bases and J 10 bases, leaving 16 bases between the germline ends. Germline V gene lookup returns CDR1 GTSNPN and CDR2 SVGIG (reference sequence). This CDR3 is built from 13 residues. The CDR3 is CAWSVRSTAGQYF. CDR3 nucleotide sequence: TGTGCCTGGAGTGTAAGGTCCACTGCGGGTCAGTACTTC.

The chain recombines TRBV5-1 with TRBJ2-1; 15 bases fit TRBD2. The CDR3 spans 16 residues. Germline CDR1 reads SGHRS; CDR2 reads YFSETQ. Trimming at V came to 5 bases and at J to 5 bases, leaving 5 bases not matched to a gene. The DNA of the CDR3 is TGCGCCAGCAGTCGGACTAGCGGGGGGGTTAACAATGAGCAGTTCTTC. Residues: CASSRTSGGVNNEQFF.

The chain has TRBV19 and TRBJ2-1; 8 nucleotides agree with TRBD1. Germline-derived CDR1 and CDR2 are LNHDA and SQIVND (reference sequence). Unmatched junction bases numbered 11, after V lost 7 bases and J lost 9 bases. The CDR3 has 14 amino acids. The chain's CDR3 is CASNRQGRQSEQFF. CDR3 in DNA: TGTGCCAGTAACCGACAGGGGCGGCAATCTGAGCAGTTCTTC.

In DNA form, the CDR3 reads TGCGCCAGCAGCTTGGAAGGGACAGCCAACACAGATACGCAGTATTTT. It encodes CASSLEGTANTDTQYF. This rearrangement joins TRBV5-1 to TRBJ2-3; 7 nucleotides match TRBD1. Germline values: CDR1 SGHRS, CDR2 YFSETQ. The junction had 6 bases not matched to a gene; V was cut back by 0 bases and J by 2 bases. The CDR3 has 16 residues.

The rearrangement links TRBV7-9 to TRBJ2-5; D tentatively fits TRBD1 or TRBD2 (5 bases each). The V and J ends lost 10 bases and 1 base respectively, with 16 bases between them. This CDR3 contains 14 residues. Germline V gives CDR1 SEHNR, CDR2 FQNEAQ (reference sequence). The CDR3 protein is CAIGSGSFQETQYF. The CDR3 DNA is TGTGCCATTGGCTCAGGGAGCTTCCAAGAGACCCAGTACTTC.